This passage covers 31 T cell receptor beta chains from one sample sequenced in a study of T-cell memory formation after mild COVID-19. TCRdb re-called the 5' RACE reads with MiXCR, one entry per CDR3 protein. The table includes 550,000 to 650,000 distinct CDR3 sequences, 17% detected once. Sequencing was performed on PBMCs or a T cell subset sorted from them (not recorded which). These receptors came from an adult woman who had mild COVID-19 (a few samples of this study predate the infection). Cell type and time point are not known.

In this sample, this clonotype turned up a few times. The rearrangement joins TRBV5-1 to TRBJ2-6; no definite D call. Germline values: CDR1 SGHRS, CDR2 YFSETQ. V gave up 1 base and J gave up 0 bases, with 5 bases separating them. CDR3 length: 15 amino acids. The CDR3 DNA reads TGCGCCAGCAGCTTGATGGTCTCTGGGGCCAACGTCCTGACTTTC. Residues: CASSLMVSGANVLTF.

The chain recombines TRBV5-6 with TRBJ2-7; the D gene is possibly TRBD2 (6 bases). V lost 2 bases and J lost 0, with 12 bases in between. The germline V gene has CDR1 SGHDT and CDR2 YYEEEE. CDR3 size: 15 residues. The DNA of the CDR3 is TGTGCCAGCAGCTTACCGGGACTCAGCTCCTACGAGCAGTACTTC. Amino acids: CASSLPGLSSYEQYF. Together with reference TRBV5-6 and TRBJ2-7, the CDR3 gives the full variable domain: DAGVTQSPTHLIKTRGQQVTLRCSPKSGHDTVSWYQQALGQGPQFIFQYYEEEERQRGNFPDRFSGHQFPNYSSELNVNALLLGDSALYLCASSLPGLSSYEQYFGPGTRLTVT.

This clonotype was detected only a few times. CDR3 sequence reads: CASSQMLASNEQFF. CDR3 DNA sequence: TGTGCCAGCAGTCAAATGCTAGCGAGCAATGAGCAGTTCTTC. The gene calls are TRBV6-2 or TRBV6-3 and TRBJ2-1, with D perhaps TRBD2 (6 bases). From germline, CDR1 is MNHEY and CDR2 SVGEGT. Trimming shortened V by 5 bases and J by 6 bases, and 14 bases separated the two germline ends. CDR3 length: 14 amino acids.

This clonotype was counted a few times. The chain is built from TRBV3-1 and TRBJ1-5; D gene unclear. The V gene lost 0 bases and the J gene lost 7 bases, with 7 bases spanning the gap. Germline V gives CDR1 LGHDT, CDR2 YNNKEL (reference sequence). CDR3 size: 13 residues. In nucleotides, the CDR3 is TGTGCCAGCAGCCAAGATTTACTCCAGCCCCAGCATTTT. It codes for CASSQDLLQPQHF.

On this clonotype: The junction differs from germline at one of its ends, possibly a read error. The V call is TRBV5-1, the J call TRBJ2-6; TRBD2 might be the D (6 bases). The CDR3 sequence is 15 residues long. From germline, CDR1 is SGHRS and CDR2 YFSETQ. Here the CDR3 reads CASSTREAGDNVLTF. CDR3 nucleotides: TGCGCCAGCAGCACCAGGGAGGCTGGGGACAACGTCCTGACTTTC.

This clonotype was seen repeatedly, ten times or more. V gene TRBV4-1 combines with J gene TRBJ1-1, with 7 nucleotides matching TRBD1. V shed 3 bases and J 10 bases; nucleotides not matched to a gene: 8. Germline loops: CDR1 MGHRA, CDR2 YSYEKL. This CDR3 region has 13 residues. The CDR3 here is CASSQRDSGGAFF. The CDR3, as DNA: TGCGCCAGCAGCCAGAGGGACAGTGGGGGAGCTTTCTTT.

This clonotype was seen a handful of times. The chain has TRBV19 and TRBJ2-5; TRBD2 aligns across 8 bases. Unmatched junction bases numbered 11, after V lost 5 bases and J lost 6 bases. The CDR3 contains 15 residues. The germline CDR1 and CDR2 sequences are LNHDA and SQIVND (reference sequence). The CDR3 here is CASSLPGTGGKTQYF. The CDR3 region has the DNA TGTGCCAGTAGTCTGCCGGGCACGGGGGGGAAGACCCAGTACTTC.

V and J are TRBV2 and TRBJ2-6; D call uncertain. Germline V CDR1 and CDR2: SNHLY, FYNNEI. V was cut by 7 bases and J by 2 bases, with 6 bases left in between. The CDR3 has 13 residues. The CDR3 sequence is CASTRAGANVLTF. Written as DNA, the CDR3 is TGTGCCAGCACTCGGGCTGGGGCCAACGTCCTGACTTTC.

In DNA, the CDR3 is TGTGCCAGCAGCCCACCGACATTGGCTAACTATGGCTACACCTTC. Translating it yields CASSPPTLANYGYTF. The chain joins TRBV7-9 to TRBJ1-2, with D unclear. Looked up from germline, CDR1 is SEHNR and CDR2 is FQNEAQ (reference sequence). V lost 5 bases to trimming and J lost 0 bases, with 13 bases between them. CDR3 length: 15 amino acids.

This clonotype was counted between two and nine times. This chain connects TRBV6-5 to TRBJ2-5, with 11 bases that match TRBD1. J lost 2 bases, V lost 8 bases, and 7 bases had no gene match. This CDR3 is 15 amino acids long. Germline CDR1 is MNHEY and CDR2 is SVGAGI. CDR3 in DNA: TGTGCCAGCGGGGAGGACAGGGGGCATCAAGAGACCCAGTACTTC. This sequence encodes CASGEDRGHQETQYF.

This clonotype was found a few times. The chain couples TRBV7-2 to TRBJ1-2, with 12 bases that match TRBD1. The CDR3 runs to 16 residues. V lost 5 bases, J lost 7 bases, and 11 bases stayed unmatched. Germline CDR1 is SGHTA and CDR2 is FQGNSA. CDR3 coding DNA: TGTGCCAGCAGCCGAACACCGGGACAGGGGGCGCTTGGCTACACCTTC. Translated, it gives CASSRTPGQGALGYTF.

The CDR3 sequence: CASSVGTSLNSYNEQFF. The CDR3 coding sequence is TGTGCCAGCAGCGTAGGGACTTCCCTGAACTCCTACAATGAGCAGTTCTTC. V gene TRBV9 combines with J gene TRBJ2-1, with D perhaps matching TRBD2 (5 bases). Trimming took off 0 bases at V and 0 bases at J, with 13 bases between the two ends. Germline CDR1 SGDLS, CDR2 YYNGEE. The CDR3 sequence is 17 residues long.

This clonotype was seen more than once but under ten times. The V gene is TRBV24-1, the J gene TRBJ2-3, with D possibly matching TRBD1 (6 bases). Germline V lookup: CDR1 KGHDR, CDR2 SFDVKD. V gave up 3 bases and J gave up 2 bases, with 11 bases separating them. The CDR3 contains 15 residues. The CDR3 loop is CATSDPDRPTDTQYF. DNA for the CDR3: TGTGCCACCAGTGATCCCGACAGGCCCACAGATACGCAGTATTTT.

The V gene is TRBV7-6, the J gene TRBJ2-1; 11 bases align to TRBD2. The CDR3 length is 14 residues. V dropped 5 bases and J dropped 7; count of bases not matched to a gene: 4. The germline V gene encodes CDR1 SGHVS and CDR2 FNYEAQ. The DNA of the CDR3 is TGTGCCAGCAGCCTCATAGCGGGAGGGAATGAGCAGTTCTTC. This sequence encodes CASSLIAGGNEQFF. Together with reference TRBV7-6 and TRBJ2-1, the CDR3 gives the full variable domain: GAGVSQSPRYKVTKRGQDVALRCDPISGHVSLYWYRQALGQGPEFLTYFNYEAQQDKSGLPNDRFSAERPEGSISTLTIQRTEQRDSAMYRCASSLIAGGNEQFFGPGTRLTVL.

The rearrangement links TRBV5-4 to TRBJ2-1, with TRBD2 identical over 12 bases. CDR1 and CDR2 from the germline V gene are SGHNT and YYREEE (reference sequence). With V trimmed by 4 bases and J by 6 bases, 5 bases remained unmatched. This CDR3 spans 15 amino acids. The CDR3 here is CASSQTSGRINEQFF. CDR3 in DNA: TGTGCCAGCAGCCAAACTAGCGGGAGGATCAATGAGCAGTTCTTC.

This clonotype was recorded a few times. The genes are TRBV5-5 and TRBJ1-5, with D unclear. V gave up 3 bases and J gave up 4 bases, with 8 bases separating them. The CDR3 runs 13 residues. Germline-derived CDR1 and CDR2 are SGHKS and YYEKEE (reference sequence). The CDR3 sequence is CASSWDLNQPQHF. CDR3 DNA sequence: TGTGCCAGCAGCTGGGATTTAAATCAGCCCCAGCATTTT.

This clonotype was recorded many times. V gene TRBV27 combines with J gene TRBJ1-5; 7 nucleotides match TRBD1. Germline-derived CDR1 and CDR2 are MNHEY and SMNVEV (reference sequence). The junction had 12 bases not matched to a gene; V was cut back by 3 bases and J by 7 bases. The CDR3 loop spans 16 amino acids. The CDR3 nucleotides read TGTGCCAGCAGTTTCCGGACAGGCCCGCCCGGGCAGCCCCAGCATTTT. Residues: CASSFRTGPPGQPQHF.

CDR3: CASSQGQGDSYEQYF. CDR3 sequence (DNA): TGCGCCAGCAGCCAAGGACAGGGGGACTCCTACGAGCAGTACTTC. The chain couples TRBV4-3 to TRBJ2-7; TRBD1 matches 9 bases. Germline V gives CDR1 LGHNA, CDR2 YSLEER. CDR3 size: 15 residues. V gave up 1 base and J gave up 0 bases; unmatched junction bases: 1.

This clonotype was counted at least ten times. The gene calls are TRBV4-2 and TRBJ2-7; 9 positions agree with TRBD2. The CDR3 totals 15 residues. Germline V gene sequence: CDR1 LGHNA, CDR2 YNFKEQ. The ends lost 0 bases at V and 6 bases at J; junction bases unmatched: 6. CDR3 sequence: CASSQDIAGVGEQYF. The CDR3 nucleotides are TGTGCCAGCAGCCAAGATATAGCGGGGGTCGGCGAGCAGTACTTC.

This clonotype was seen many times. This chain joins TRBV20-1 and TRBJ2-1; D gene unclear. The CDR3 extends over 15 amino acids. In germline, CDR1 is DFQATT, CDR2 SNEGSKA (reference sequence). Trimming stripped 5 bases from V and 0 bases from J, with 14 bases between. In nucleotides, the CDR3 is TGCAGTGCTTCGAAAGTCCTGAGCTCCTACAATGAGCAGTTCTTC. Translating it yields CSASKVLSSYNEQFF.

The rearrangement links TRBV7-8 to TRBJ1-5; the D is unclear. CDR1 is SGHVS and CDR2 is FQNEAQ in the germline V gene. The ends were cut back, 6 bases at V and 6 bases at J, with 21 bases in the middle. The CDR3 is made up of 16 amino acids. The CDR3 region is CASSSRERVLVQPQHF. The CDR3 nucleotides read TGTGCCAGCAGTTCGAGGGAAAGGGTATTGGTTCAGCCCCAGCATTTT.

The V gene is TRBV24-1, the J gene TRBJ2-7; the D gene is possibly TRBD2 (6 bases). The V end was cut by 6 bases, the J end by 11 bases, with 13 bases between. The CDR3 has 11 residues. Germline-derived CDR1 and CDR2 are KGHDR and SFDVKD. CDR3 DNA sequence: TGTGCCACCAGTTTTGGGGGGATGGAGTACTTC. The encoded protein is CATSFGGMEYF.

In DNA, the CDR3 is TGCGCCAGCAGCCAAGATCGCGGGCAGTCCTACGAGCAGTACTTC. This gives the protein CASSQDRGQSYEQYF. V usage is TRBV4-3 and J usage is TRBJ2-7; possibly TRBD2 for D (5 bases). V lost 0 bases, J lost 1 base, and 10 bases lay in between. The CDR3 runs 15 residues. Germline V lookup: CDR1 LGHNA, CDR2 YSLEER.

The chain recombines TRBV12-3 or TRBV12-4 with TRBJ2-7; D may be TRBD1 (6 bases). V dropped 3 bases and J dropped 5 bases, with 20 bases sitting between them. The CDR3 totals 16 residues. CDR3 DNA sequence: TGTGCCAGCAGTTTTAGGGGACACACCGCCTATGACGAGCAGTACTTC. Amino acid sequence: CASSFRGHTAYDEQYF.

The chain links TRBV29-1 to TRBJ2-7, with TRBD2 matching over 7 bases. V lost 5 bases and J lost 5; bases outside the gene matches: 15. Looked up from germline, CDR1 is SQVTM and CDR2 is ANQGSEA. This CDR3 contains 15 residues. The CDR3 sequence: CSVTLTPGTINEQYF. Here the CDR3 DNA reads TGCAGCGTTACCCTGACCCCCGGGACTATTAACGAGCAGTACTTC.

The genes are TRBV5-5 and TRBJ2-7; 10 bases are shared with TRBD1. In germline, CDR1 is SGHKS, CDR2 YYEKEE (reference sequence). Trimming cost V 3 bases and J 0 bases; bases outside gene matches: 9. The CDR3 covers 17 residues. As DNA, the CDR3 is TGTGCCAGCAGCTCCCCGGGACAGGGGTCCAGCTCCTACGAGCAGTACTTC. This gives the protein CASSSPGQGSSSYEQYF.

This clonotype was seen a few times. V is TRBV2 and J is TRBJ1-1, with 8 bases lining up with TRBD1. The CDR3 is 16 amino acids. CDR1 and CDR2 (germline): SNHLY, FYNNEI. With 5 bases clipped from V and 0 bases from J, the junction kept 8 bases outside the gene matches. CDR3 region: CASSFGQGKMNTEAFF. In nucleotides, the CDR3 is TGTGCCAGCAGTTTTGGACAGGGTAAAATGAACACTGAAGCTTTCTTT.

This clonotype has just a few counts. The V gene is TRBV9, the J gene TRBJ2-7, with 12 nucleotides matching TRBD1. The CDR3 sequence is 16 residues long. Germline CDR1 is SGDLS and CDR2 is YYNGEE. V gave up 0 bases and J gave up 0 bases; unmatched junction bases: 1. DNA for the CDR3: TGTGCCAGCAGCGTAGGGGGACAGGGGGCCTCCTACGAGCAGTACTTC. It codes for CASSVGGQGASYEQYF. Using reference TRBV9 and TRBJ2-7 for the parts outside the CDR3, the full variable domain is DSGVTQTPKHLITATGQRVTLRCSPRSGDLSVYWYQQSLDQGLQFLIQYYNGEERAKGNILERFSAQQFPDLHSELNLSSLELGDSALYFCASSVGGQGASYEQYFGPGTRLTVT.

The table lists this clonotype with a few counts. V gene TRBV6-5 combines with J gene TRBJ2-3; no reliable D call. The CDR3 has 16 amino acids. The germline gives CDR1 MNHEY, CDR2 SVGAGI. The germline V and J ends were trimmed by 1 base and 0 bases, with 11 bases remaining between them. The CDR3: CASSYFSRPSTDTQYF. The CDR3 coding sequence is TGTGCCAGCAGTTACTTCAGCAGACCTAGCACAGATACGCAGTATTTT.

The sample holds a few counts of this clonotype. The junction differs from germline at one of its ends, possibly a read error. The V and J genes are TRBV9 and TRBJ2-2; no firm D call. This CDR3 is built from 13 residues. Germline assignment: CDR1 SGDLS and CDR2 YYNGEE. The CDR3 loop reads CASSVGNSGELFF. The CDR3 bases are TGTGCCAGCAGCGTAGGGAACTCCGGGGAGCTGTTTTTT.

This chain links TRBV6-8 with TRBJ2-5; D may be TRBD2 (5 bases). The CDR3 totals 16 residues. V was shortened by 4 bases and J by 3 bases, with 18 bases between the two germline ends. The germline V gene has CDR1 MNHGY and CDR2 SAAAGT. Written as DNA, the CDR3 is TGTGCCAGCAGTTTCTGGCGGGCCCAAAGAAAAGAGACCCAGTACTTC. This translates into CASSFWRAQRKETQYF.